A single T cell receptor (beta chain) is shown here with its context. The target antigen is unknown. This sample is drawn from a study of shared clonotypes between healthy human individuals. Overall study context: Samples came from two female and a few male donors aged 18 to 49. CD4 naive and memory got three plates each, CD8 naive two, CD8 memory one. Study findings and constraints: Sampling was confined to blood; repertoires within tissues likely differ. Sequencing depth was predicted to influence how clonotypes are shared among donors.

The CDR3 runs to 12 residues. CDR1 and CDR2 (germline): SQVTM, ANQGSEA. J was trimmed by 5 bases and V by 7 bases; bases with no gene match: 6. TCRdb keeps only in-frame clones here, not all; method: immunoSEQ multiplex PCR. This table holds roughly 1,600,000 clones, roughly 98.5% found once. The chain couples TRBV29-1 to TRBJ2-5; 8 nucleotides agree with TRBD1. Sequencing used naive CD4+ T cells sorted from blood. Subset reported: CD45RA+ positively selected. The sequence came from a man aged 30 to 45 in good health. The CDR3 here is CSGSTGVETQYF. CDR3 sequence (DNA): TGCAGCGGATCGACAGGGGTCGAGACCCAGTACTTC.